This TCR beta chain is from a study of control samples from healthy donors and cancer patients. The repertoire was sequenced with immunoSEQ multiplex PCR; TCRdb's copy has only in-frame clones and lacks some. Of about 60,000 clones in the sample, approximately 94% were seen once. CDR3 length: 13 amino acids. V was clipped by 3 bases and J by 5 bases, with 10 bases between them. Per the germline V gene, CDR1 is LNHDA and CDR2 is SQIVND (reference sequence). Sequencing was done on a sample of blood. This rearrangement joins TRBV19 to TRBJ1-1, with a tentative D call TRBD1 (6 bases). This receptor was identified in a young woman in good health. The CDR3 region is CASSIDRKTEAFF. In DNA form, the CDR3 reads TGTGCCAGTAGTATTGACAGGAAGACTGAAGCTTTCTTT.